This T cell receptor beta chain was sequenced during a study of shared clonotypes between healthy human individuals. Study-wide context: A couple of women and three men aged 18 to 49 served as donors. Per-donor plates numbered three CD4 naive, three CD4 memory, two CD8 naive and one CD8 memory.

Libraries were prepared by immunoSEQ multiplex PCR; TCRdb keeps only in-frame clonotypes and omits some of them. The sample carries nearly 2 million clones, over 85% recorded once. This clone was seen just once. Its antigen is unknown. Whole-study findings and limits: Sequencing depth was predicted to influence how clonotypes are shared among donors. Clonotype sharing across a few donors was observed for around 5% of naive CD4 clonotypes.

Per the germline V gene, CDR1 is SGHDT and CDR2 is YYEEEE. The V segment lost 3 bases and the J segment 0 bases; nucleotides outside the gene matches: 6. The CDR3 totals 16 residues. The naive CD8 population came from CD45RO-negative cells selected for CCR7, without terminally differentiated effector memory CD45RA+ cells. Material: naive CD8+ T cells sorted from blood. V is TRBV5-6 and J is TRBJ2-7; 10 bases are a match to TRBD1. This TCR derives from a young man in good health. CDR3: CASSSRDRGSSYEQYF. CDR3 bases: TGTGCCAGCAGCTCCCGGGACAGGGGCAGCTCCTACGAGCAGTACTTC.